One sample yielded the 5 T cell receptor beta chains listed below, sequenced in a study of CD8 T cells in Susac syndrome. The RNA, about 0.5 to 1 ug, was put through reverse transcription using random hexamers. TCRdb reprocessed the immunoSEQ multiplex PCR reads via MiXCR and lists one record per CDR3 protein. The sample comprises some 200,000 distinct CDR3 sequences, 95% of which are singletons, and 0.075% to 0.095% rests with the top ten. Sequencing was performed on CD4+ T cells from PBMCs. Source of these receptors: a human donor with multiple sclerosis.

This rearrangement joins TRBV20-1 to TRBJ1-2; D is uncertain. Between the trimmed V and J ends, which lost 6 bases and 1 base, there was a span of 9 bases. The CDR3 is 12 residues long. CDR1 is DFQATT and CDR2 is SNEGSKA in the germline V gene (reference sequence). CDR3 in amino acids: CSAVVGNYGYTF. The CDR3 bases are TGCAGTGCGGTAGTGGGTAACTATGGCTACACCTTC.

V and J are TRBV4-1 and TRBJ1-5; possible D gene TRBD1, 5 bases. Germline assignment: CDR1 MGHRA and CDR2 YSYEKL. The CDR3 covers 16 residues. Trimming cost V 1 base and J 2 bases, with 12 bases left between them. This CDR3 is CASSQVTGRGNQPQHF. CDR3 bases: TGCGCCAGCAGCCAAGTGACGGGGCGCGGCAATCAGCCCCAGCATTTT.

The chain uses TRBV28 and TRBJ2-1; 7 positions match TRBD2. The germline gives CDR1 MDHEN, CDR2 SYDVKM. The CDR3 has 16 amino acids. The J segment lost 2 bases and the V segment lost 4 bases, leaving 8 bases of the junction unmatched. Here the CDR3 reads CASSSRAGRAYNEQFF. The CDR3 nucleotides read TGTGCCAGCAGTTCCCGAGCGGGAAGGGCCTACAATGAGCAGTTCTTC.

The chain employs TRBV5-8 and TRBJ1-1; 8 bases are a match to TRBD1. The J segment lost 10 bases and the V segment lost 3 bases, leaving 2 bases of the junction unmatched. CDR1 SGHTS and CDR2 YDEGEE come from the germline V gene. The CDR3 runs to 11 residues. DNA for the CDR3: TGTGCCAGCAGCTACAGGGGGGGAGCTTTCTTT. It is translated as CASSYRGGAFF.

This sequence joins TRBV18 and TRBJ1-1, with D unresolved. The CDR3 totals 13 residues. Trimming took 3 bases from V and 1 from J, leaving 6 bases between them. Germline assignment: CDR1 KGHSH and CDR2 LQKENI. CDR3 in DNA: TGTGCCAGCTCACCTCTGTGGAACACTGAAGCTTTCTTT. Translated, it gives CASSPLWNTEAFF.